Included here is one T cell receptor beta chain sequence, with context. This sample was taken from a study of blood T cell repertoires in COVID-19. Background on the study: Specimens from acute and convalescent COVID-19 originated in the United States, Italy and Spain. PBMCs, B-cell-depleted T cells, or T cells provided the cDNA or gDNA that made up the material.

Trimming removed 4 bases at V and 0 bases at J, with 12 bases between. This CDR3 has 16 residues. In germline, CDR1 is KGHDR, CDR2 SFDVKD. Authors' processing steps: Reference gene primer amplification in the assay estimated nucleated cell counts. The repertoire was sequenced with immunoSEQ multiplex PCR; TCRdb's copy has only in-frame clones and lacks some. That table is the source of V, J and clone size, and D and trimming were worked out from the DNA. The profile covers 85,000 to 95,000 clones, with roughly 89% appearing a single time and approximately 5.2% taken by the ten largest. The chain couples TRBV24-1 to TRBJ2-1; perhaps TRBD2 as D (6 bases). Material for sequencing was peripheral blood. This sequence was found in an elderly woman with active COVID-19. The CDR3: CATSDAGRDSYNEQFF. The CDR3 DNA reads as TGTGCCACCAGTGACGCAGGGCGGGACTCCTACAATGAGCAGTTCTTC.